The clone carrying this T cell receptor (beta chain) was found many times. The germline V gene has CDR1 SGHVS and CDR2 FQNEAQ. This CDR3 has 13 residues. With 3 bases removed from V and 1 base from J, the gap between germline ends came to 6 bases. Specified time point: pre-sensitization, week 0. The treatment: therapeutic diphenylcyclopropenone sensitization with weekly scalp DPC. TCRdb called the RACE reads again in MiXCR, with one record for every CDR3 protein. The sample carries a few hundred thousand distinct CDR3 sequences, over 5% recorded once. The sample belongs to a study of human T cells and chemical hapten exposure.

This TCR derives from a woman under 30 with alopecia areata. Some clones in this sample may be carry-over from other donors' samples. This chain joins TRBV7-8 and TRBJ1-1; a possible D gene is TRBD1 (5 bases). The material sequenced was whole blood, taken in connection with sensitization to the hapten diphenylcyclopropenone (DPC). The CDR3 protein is CASSLTENTEAFF. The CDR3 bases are TGTGCCAGCAGCTTGACAGAGAACACTGAAGCTTTCTTT.